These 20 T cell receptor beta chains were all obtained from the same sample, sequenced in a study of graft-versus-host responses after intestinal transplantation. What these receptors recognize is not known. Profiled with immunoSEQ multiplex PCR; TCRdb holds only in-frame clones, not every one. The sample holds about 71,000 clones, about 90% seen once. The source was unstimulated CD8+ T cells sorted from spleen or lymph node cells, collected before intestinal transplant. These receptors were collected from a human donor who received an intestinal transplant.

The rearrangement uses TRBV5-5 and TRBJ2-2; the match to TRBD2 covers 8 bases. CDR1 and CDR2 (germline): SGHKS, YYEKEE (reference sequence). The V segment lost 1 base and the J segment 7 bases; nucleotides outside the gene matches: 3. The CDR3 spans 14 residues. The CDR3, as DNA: TGTGCCAGCAGCTTGCCCCTAGCGGGCGGGGAGCTGTTTTTT. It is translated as CASSLPLAGGELFF.

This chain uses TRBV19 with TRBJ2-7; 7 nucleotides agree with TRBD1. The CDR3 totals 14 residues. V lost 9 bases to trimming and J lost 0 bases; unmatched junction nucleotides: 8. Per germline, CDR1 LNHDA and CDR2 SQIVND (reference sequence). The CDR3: CASRTGHDSYEQYF. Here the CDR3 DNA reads TGTGCCAGCCGGACAGGTCACGACTCCTACGAGCAGTACTTC.

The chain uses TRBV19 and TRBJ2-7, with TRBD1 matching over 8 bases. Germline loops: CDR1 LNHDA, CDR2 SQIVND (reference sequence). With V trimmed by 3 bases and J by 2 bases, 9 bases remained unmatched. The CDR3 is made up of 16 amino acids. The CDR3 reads CASSMSDRESPYEQYF. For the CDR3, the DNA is TGTGCCAGTAGTATGTCGGACAGGGAATCCCCCTACGAGCAGTACTTC.

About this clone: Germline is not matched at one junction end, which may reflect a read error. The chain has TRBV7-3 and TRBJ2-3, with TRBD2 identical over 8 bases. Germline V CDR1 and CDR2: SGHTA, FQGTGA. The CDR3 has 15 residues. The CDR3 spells CVSSVAAGGRDTQYF. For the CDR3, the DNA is TGTGTCAGCTCTGTGGCGGCGGGGGGTAGGGATACGCAGTATTTT.

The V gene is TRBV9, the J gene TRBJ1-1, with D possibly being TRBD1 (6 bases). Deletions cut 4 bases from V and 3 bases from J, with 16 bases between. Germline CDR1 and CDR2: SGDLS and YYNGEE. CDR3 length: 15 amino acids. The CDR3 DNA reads TGTGCCAGCAGCACAAGACAGGCGTTGGACACTGAAGCTTTCTTT. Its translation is CASSTRQALDTEAFF.

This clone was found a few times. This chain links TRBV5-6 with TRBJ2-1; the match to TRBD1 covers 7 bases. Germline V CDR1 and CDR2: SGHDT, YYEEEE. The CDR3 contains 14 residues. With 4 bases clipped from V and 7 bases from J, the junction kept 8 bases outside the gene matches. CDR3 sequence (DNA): TGTGCCAGCAGCCCTACAGGGGCCCGGAATGAGCAGTTCTTC. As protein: CASSPTGARNEQFF.

The CDR3 DNA follows: TGTGCCAGCAGCGACTCAGGACAGTCGCGCGGAAACACCATATATTTT. This sequence encodes CASSDSGQSRGNTIYF. The chain recombines TRBV13 with TRBJ1-3, with a weak D call TRBD1 (6 bases). Germline V lookup: CDR1 PRHDT, CDR2 FYEKMQ (reference sequence). This CDR3 spans 16 amino acids. Trimming removed 5 bases at V and 4 bases at J, with 18 bases between.

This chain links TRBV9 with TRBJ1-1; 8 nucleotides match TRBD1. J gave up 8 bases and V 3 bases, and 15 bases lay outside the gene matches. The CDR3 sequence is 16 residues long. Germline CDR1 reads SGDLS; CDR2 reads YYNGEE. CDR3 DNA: TGTGCCAGCAGCGCAAGCTCCGGGACAGGTGCCATGGAAGCTTTCTTT. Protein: CASSASSGTGAMEAFF.

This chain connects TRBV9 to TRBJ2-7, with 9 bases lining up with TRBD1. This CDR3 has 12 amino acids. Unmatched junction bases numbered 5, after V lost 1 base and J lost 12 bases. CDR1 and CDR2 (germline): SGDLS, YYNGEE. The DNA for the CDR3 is TGTGCCAGCAGCGTAACAGGGGGCGAGATGTACTTC. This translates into CASSVTGGEMYF.

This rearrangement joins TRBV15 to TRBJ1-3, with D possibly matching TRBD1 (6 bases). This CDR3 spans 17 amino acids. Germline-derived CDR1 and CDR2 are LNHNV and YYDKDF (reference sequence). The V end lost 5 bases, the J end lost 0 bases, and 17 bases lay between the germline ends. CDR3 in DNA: TGTGCCACCAGCGGACCTGACAGGACCAGCTCTGGAAACACCATATATTTT. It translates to CATSGPDRTSSGNTIYF.

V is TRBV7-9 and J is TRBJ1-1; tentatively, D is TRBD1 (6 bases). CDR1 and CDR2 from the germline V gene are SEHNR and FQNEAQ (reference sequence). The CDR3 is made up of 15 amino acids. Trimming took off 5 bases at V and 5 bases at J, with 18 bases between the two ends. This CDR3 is CASSQAGVPGTEAFF. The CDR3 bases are TGTGCCAGCAGCCAGGCAGGGGTCCCGGGGACTGAAGCTTTCTTT.

In nucleotides, the CDR3 is TGTGCCAGCAGCCAAAGTAGCGGGGGGACCTACGAGCAGTACTTC. Its protein is CASSQSSGGTYEQYF. J is TRBJ2-7 and V is TRBV6-5; TRBD2 matches at 10 bases. Trimming cost V 6 bases and J 2 bases; bases outside gene matches: 7. The CDR3 consists of 15 residues. CDR1 and CDR2 (germline): MNHEY, SVGAGI.

CDR3 amino acids: CASSTASGSFDEQFF. CDR3 in DNA: TGTGCCAGCAGCACCGCTAGCGGGTCGTTCGATGAGCAGTTCTTC. This chain joins TRBV6-5 and TRBJ2-1; 8 bases match TRBD2. The CDR3 consists of 15 residues. V was clipped by 6 bases and J by 8 bases; unmatched bases: 12. CDR1 and CDR2 (germline): MNHEY, SVGAGI.

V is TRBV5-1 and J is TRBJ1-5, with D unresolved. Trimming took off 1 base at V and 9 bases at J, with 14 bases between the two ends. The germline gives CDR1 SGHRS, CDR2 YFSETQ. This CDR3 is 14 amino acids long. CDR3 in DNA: TGCGCCAGCAGCTTGTATCCACTCCACCGGCCCCAGCATTTT. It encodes CASSLYPLHRPQHF. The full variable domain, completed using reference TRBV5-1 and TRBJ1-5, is KAGVTQTPRYLIKTRGQQVTLSCSPISGHRSVSWYQQTPGQGLQFLFEYFSETQRNKGNFPGRFSGRQFSNSRSEMNVSTLELGDSALYLCASSLYPLHRPQHFGDGTRLSIL.

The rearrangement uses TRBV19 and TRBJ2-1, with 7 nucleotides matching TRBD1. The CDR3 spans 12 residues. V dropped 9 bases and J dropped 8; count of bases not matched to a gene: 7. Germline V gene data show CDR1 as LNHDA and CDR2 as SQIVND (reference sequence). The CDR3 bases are TGTGCCAGCCGGACAGGCTGGGATGAGCAGTTCTTC. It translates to CASRTGWDEQFF. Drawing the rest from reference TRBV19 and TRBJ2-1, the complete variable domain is DGGITQSPKYLFRKEGQNVTLSCEQNLNHDAMYWYRQDPGQGLRLIYYSQIVNDFQKGDIAEGYSVSREKKESFPLTVTSAQKNPTAFYLCASRTGWDEQFFGPGTRLTVL.

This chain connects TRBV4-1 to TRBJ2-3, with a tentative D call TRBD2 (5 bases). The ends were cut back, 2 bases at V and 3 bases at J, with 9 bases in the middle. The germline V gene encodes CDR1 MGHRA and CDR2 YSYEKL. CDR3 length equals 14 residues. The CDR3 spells CASSQILDTDTQYF. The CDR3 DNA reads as TGCGCCAGCAGCCAAATACTAGATACAGATACGCAGTATTTT.

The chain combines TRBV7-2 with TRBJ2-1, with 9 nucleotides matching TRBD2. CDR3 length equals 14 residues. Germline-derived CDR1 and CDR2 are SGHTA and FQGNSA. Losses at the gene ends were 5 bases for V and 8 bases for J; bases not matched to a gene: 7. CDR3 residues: CASSPPSGVDEQFF. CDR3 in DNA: TGTGCCAGCAGCCCCCCTAGCGGGGTGGATGAGCAGTTCTTC.

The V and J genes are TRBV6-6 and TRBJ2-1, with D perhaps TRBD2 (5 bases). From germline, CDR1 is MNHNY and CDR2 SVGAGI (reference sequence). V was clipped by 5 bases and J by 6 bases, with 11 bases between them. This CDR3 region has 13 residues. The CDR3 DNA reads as TGTGCCAGCAGTGACGACGGGGTCAATGAGCAGTTCTTC. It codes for CASSDDGVNEQFF.

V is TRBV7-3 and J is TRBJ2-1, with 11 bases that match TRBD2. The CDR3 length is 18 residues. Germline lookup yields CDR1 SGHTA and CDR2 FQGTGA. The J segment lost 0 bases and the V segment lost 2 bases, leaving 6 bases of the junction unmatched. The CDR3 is CASSLLAGGMSSYNEQFF. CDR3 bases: TGTGCCAGCAGCTTACTAGCGGGGGGAATGAGCTCCTACAATGAGCAGTTCTTC. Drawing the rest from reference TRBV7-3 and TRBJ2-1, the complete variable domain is GAGVSQTPSNKVTEKGKYVELRCDPISGHTALYWYRQSLGQGPEFLIYFQGTGAADDSGLPNDRFFAVRPEGSVSTLKIQRTERGDSAVYLCASSLLAGGMSSYNEQFFGPGTRLTVL.

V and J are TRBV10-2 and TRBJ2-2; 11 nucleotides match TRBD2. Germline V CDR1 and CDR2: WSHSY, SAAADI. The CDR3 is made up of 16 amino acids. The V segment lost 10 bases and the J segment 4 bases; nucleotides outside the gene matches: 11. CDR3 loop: CATPLAGAPGTGELFF. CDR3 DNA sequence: TGCGCCACCCCACTAGCGGGGGCCCCGGGCACCGGGGAGCTGTTTTTT.